This TCR beta chain was documented in a study of type 1 regulatory T cells. Across the study: This in vitro CD4 product, T-allo10, is enriched for Tr1 cells and alloantigen-specific.

The graft donor-derived T-allo10 cells reportedly recognize host alloantigens, are anergic, and suppress alloantigen-specifically. TCRdb ran MiXCR on the reads and lists one entry per CDR3 protein. The sample shows roughly 68,000 distinct CDR3 sequences, around 68% of them seen only once. Notes on this clonotype: The antigen is undetermined.

The CDR3 sequence is 15 residues long. Germline loops: CDR1 MRHNA, CDR2 SNTAGT. Trimming took off 0 bases at V and 3 bases at J, with 6 bases between the two ends. This sequence was found in a human donor in good health. The specimen was cultured T cells, either the whole culture or a sorted T cell fraction (not recorded which). Subset: Tr1-enriched cell product generated in vitro against host alloantigens. The chain carries TRBV6-4 and TRBJ1-6; D is unclear. CDR3 in amino acids: CASSDSRSYNSPLHF. In DNA, the CDR3 is TGTGCCAGCAGTGACTCGAGAAGCTATAATTCACCCCTCCACTTT.